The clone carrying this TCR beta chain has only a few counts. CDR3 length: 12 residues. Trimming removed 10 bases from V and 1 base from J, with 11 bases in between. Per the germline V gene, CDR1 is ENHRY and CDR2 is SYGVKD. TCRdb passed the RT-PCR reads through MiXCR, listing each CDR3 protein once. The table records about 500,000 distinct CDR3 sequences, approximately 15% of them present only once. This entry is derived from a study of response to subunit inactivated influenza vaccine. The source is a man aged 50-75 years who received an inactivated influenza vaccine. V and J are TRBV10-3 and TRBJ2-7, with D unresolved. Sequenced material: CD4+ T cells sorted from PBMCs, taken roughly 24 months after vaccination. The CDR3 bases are TGTGCCACAGGAGATGATTCCTACGAGCAGTACTTC. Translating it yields CATGDDSYEQYF.